The rows below give T cell receptor beta chains drawn from one sample of a study of radiotherapy plus CTLA-4 blockade in lung cancer. Generated by immunoSEQ multiplex PCR, the TCRdb table keeps only in-frame clones and is missing some. The profile shows around 40,000 clones, around 75% of them singletons. The sample was peripheral blood, taken from a patient treated with radiotherapy plus ipilimumab. The origin of the receptors is a human donor with non-small cell lung cancer who had stable disease on radiotherapy plus ipilimumab. The CDR3 runs from the conserved cysteine through the conserved F or W. The order of the fields is V gene, J gene, CDR3 length, D gene, clone size, CDR3 protein, CDR3 DNA. D genes are given only for firm matches. Clone size appears in some rows only: once, few, many, or a class for an expanded clone.

v_call: TRBV5-1; j_call: TRBJ2-2; cdr3_length: 16; d_call: -; clone_size: -; cdr3_aa: CASSPRRVGNTGELFF; cdr3_nt: TGCGCCAGCAGCCCCCGGAGAGTGGGGAACACCGGGGAGCTGTTTTTT
v_call: TRBV4-3; j_call: TRBJ2-1; cdr3_length: 16; d_call: TRBD1; clone_size: -; cdr3_aa: CASSQDLGQGYNEQFF; cdr3_nt: TGCGCCAGCAGCCAAGATCTGGGACAGGGGTACAATGAGCAGTTCTTC
v_call: TRBV7-9; j_call: TRBJ1-1; cdr3_length: 12; d_call: -; clone_size: once; cdr3_aa: CASSISGGEAFF; cdr3_nt: TGTGCCAGCAGCATCTCCGGGGGAGAAGCTTTCTTT
v_call: TRBV18; j_call: TRBJ1-2; cdr3_length: 13; d_call: TRBD1; clone_size: -; cdr3_aa: CASTGQGNYGYTF; cdr3_nt: TGTGCCAGCACCGGACAGGGTAACTATGGCTACACCTTC
v_call: TRBV6-1; j_call: TRBJ1-5; cdr3_length: 16; d_call: -; clone_size: -; cdr3_aa: CASSEWQQDSNQPQHF; cdr3_nt: TGTGCCAGCAGTGAATGGCAGCAGGATTCCAATCAGCCCCAGCATTTT
v_call: TRBV9; j_call: TRBJ1-2; cdr3_length: 15; d_call: -; clone_size: -; cdr3_aa: CASSPYSAGNYGYTF; cdr3_nt: TGTGCCAGCAGCCCCTACTCGGCGGGGAACTATGGCTACACCTTC
v_call: TRBV19; j_call: TRBJ2-7; cdr3_length: 14; d_call: -; clone_size: -; cdr3_aa: CASSIGGASYEQYF; cdr3_nt: TGTGCCAGTAGTATAGGCGGGGCCTCCTACGAGCAGTACTTC
v_call: TRBV5-5; j_call: TRBJ1-5; cdr3_length: 16; d_call: -; clone_size: -; cdr3_aa: CASSLVVLGGQGPQHF; cdr3_nt: TGTGCCAGCAGCTTGGTAGTCTTAGGTGGGCAGGGGCCCCAGCATTTT
v_call: TRBV10-3; j_call: TRBJ2-7; cdr3_length: 13; d_call: -; clone_size: -; cdr3_aa: CAISESSAYEQYF; cdr3_nt: TGTGCCATCAGTGAGTCGTCCGCCTACGAGCAGTACTTC
v_call: TRBV7-9; j_call: TRBJ1-2; cdr3_length: 13; d_call: -; clone_size: -; cdr3_aa: CASSSGGNYGYTF; cdr3_nt: TGTGCCAGCAGCTCCGGGGGAAACTATGGCTACACCTTC
v_call: TRBV7-8; j_call: TRBJ1-5; cdr3_length: 14; d_call: -; clone_size: once; cdr3_aa: CASSSTGSGQPQHF; cdr3_nt: TGTGCCAGCAGCTCAACAGGGTCAGGTCAGCCCCAGCATTTT
v_call: TRBV5-1; j_call: TRBJ2-3; cdr3_length: 14; d_call: TRBD2; clone_size: -; cdr3_aa: CASSKAGDTDTQYF; cdr3_nt: TGCGCCAGCAGCAAAGCGGGGGACACAGATACGCAGTATTTT
v_call: TRBV7-2; j_call: TRBJ2-5; cdr3_length: 13; d_call: -; clone_size: -; cdr3_aa: CASSLGQLETQYF; cdr3_nt: TGTGCCAGCAGCTTAGGGCAGTTAGAGACCCAGTACTTC
v_call: TRBV27; j_call: TRBJ2-2; cdr3_length: 15; d_call: TRBD1; clone_size: few; cdr3_aa: CASSTTGGNTGELFF; cdr3_nt: TGTGCCAGCAGTACGACAGGGGGGAACACCGGGGAGCTGTTTTTT
v_call: TRBV5-1; j_call: TRBJ2-3; cdr3_length: 15; d_call: TRBD1; clone_size: -; cdr3_aa: CASSPGDRGSVTQYF; cdr3_nt: TGCGCCAGCAGCCCAGGGGACAGGGGAAGCGTTACGCAGTATTTT
v_call: TRBV7-9; j_call: TRBJ1-2; cdr3_length: 15; d_call: TRBD1; clone_size: -; cdr3_aa: CASSVGTGRVYGYTF; cdr3_nt: TGTGCCAGCAGCGTCGGGACAGGGAGGGTCTACGGCTACACCTTC
v_call: TRBV7-6; j_call: TRBJ2-7; cdr3_length: 14; d_call: -; clone_size: -; cdr3_aa: CASSLAYSGYEQYF; cdr3_nt: TGTGCCAGCAGCTTAGCGTATAGCGGCTACGAGCAGTACTTC
v_call: TRBV30; j_call: TRBJ1-1; cdr3_length: 14; d_call: -; clone_size: -; cdr3_aa: CAWSFISGAAEAFF; cdr3_nt: TGTGCCTGGAGTTTTATTAGCGGGGCTGCTGAAGCTTTCTTT
v_call: TRBV11-3; j_call: TRBJ1-2; cdr3_length: 14; d_call: TRBD1; clone_size: once; cdr3_aa: CASSPGQPHYGYTF; cdr3_nt: TGTGCCAGCAGTCCGGGACAGCCCCACTATGGCTACACCTTC
v_call: TRBV6-1; j_call: TRBJ1-4; cdr3_length: 16; d_call: TRBD1; clone_size: few; cdr3_aa: CASSEAYRGTYEKLFF; cdr3_nt: TGTGCCAGCAGTGAAGCCTACAGGGGGACCTATGAAAAACTGTTTTTT
v_call: TRBV30; j_call: TRBJ2-7; cdr3_length: 11; d_call: -; clone_size: -; cdr3_aa: CAWSVGTGQYF; cdr3_nt: TGTGCCTGGAGTGTAGGTACGGGGCAGTACTTC
v_call: TRBV29-1; j_call: TRBJ1-2; cdr3_length: 14; d_call: TRBD1; clone_size: -; cdr3_aa: CSGGPTGGSDGYTF; cdr3_nt: TGCAGCGGAGGTCCCACAGGGGGCTCAGATGGCTACACCTTC
v_call: TRBV27; j_call: TRBJ2-2; cdr3_length: 15; d_call: TRBD2; clone_size: few; cdr3_aa: CASSLGRGVTGELFF; cdr3_nt: TGTGCCAGCAGTTTGGGGCGGGGGGTAACCGGGGAGCTGTTTTTT
v_call: TRBV5-5; j_call: TRBJ2-7; cdr3_length: 17; d_call: TRBD1; clone_size: -; cdr3_aa: CASSRDRGALSSYEQYF; cdr3_nt: TGTGCCAGCAGCCGGGACAGGGGCGCCCTAAGCTCCTACGAGCAGTACTTC
v_call: TRBV4-2; j_call: TRBJ2-3; cdr3_length: 12; d_call: -; clone_size: -; cdr3_aa: CASSHGVDTQYF; cdr3_nt: TGTGCCAGCAGTCACGGGGTAGATACGCAGTATTTT
v_call: TRBV7-8; j_call: TRBJ2-2; cdr3_length: 14; d_call: -; clone_size: -; cdr3_aa: CASSDRQGTGELFF; cdr3_nt: TGTGCCAGCAGCGATCGGCAGGGTACCGGGGAGCTGTTTTTT
v_call: TRBV27; j_call: TRBJ1-6; cdr3_length: 14; d_call: -; clone_size: -; cdr3_aa: CASSGVSYNSPLHF; cdr3_nt: TGTGCCAGCTCAGGGGTGTCCTATAATTCACCCCTCCACTTT
v_call: TRBV21-1; j_call: TRBJ2-7; cdr3_length: 16; d_call: -; clone_size: -; cdr3_aa: CASDTQRRGPSYEQYF; cdr3_nt: TGTGCCAGCGATACTCAAAGGCGGGGGCCCTCCTACGAGCAGTACTTC
v_call: TRBV4-1; j_call: TRBJ1-2; cdr3_length: 14; d_call: TRBD1; clone_size: once; cdr3_aa: CASSQGDRADGYTF; cdr3_nt: TGCGCCAGCAGCCAAGGGGACAGGGCGGATGGCTACACCTTC
v_call: TRBV6-6; j_call: TRBJ1-1; cdr3_length: 13; d_call: -; clone_size: few; cdr3_aa: CATWMQVNTEAFF; cdr3_nt: TGTGCCACCTGGATGCAGGTGAACACTGAAGCTTTCTTT
v_call: TRBV30; j_call: TRBJ1-4; cdr3_length: 14; d_call: -; clone_size: once; cdr3_aa: CAWSVYTRNEKLFF; cdr3_nt: TGTGCCTGGAGTGTTTATACCAGAAATGAAAAACTGTTTTTT
v_call: TRBV10-3; j_call: TRBJ2-1; cdr3_length: 17; d_call: -; clone_size: -; cdr3_aa: CAISEGQGLGSYNEQFF; cdr3_nt: TGTGCCATCAGTGAGGGTCAGGGATTGGGATCCTACAATGAGCAGTTCTTC
v_call: TRBV2; j_call: TRBJ2-7; cdr3_length: 13; d_call: -; clone_size: -; cdr3_aa: CASRILLVGEQYF; cdr3_nt: TGTGCCAGCAGAATACTACTAGTAGGGGAGCAGTACTTC
v_call: TRBV12-5; j_call: TRBJ1-2; cdr3_length: 12; d_call: -; clone_size: -; cdr3_aa: CASGFGDYGYTF; cdr3_nt: TGTGCTAGTGGTTTCGGTGACTATGGCTACACCTTC
v_call: TRBV11-3; j_call: TRBJ1-1; cdr3_length: 14; d_call: -; clone_size: -; cdr3_aa: CASSYQQPPTEAFF; cdr3_nt: TGTGCCAGCAGCTATCAACAGCCCCCCACTGAAGCTTTCTTT
v_call: TRBV19; j_call: TRBJ1-5; cdr3_length: 14; d_call: -; clone_size: -; cdr3_aa: CASSDSDSNQPQHF; cdr3_nt: TGTGCCAGTTCAGACAGCGATAGCAATCAGCCCCAGCATTTT
v_call: TRBV7-3; j_call: TRBJ2-5; cdr3_length: 15; d_call: TRBD1; clone_size: -; cdr3_aa: CASSSTNGQGATQYF; cdr3_nt: TGTGCCAGCAGCTCGACTAATGGACAGGGGGCGACCCAGTACTTC
v_call: TRBV11-3; j_call: TRBJ2-7; cdr3_length: 16; d_call: -; clone_size: once; cdr3_aa: CASSLPPRRGWDEQYF; cdr3_nt: TGTGCCAGCTCCCTTCCGCCCAGGAGGGGTTGGGACGAGCAGTACTTC
v_call: TRBV7-7; j_call: TRBJ2-2; cdr3_length: 16; d_call: TRBD2; clone_size: -; cdr3_aa: CASSLSGGRNTGELFF; cdr3_nt: TGTGCCAGCAGCTTGAGCGGGGGGAGGAACACCGGGGAGCTGTTTTTT
v_call: TRBV14; j_call: TRBJ1-2; cdr3_length: 14; d_call: -; clone_size: -; cdr3_aa: CASSQQGGGWGYTF; cdr3_nt: TGTGCCAGCAGCCAACAAGGGGGGGGATGGGGCTACACCTTC
v_call: TRBV19; j_call: TRBJ2-5; cdr3_length: 15; d_call: -; clone_size: once; cdr3_aa: CASSIVGTRQETQYF; cdr3_nt: TGTGCCAGTAGTATAGTCGGGACAAGACAAGAGACCCAGTACTTC
v_call: TRBV5-4; j_call: TRBJ1-2; cdr3_length: 14; d_call: -; clone_size: -; cdr3_aa: CASGPTPPNYGYTF; cdr3_nt: TGTGCCAGCGGGCCAACGCCCCCTAACTATGGCTACACCTTC
v_call: TRBV2; j_call: TRBJ1-1; cdr3_length: 12; d_call: -; clone_size: -; cdr3_aa: CASSDHSTEAFF; cdr3_nt: TGTGCCAGCAGTGATCATAGCACTGAAGCTTTCTTT
v_call: TRBV7-2; j_call: TRBJ1-2; cdr3_length: 15; d_call: TRBD1; clone_size: -; cdr3_aa: CASSFRDRAAYGYTF; cdr3_nt: TGTGCCAGCAGCTTCAGGGACAGGGCGGCCTATGGCTACACCTTC
v_call: TRBV7-2; j_call: TRBJ1-1; cdr3_length: 15; d_call: -; clone_size: -; cdr3_aa: CASSLGVQGITEAFF; cdr3_nt: TGTGCCAGCAGCTTAGGGGTACAGGGAATAACTGAAGCTTTCTTT
v_call: TRBV7-2; j_call: TRBJ1-1; cdr3_length: 13; d_call: TRBD1; clone_size: -; cdr3_aa: CASSIGQGTEAFF; cdr3_nt: TGTGCCAGCAGCATCGGACAGGGCACTGAAGCTTTCTTT
v_call: TRBV7-9; j_call: TRBJ1-2; cdr3_length: 13; d_call: TRBD1; clone_size: -; cdr3_aa: CASSFSGTGVYTF; cdr3_nt: TGTGCCAGCAGCTTCTCCGGGACAGGAGTCTACACCTTC
v_call: TRBV27; j_call: TRBJ1-2; cdr3_length: 16; d_call: TRBD1; clone_size: -; cdr3_aa: CASSPRDRGWSYGYTF; cdr3_nt: TGTGCCAGCAGCCCCCGGGACAGGGGTTGGAGCTATGGCTACACCTTC
v_call: TRBV19; j_call: TRBJ1-6; cdr3_length: 14; d_call: -; clone_size: once; cdr3_aa: CASTNGNYNSPLHF; cdr3_nt: TGTGCCAGTACAAACGGGAACTATAATTCACCCCTCCACTTT
v_call: TRBV25-1; j_call: TRBJ2-2; cdr3_length: 17; d_call: TRBD1; clone_size: -; cdr3_aa: CASSGPRQGANTGELFF; cdr3_nt: TGTGCCAGCAGTGGCCCCCGACAGGGCGCGAACACCGGGGAGCTGTTTTTT
v_call: TRBV30; j_call: TRBJ1-2; cdr3_length: 12; d_call: -; clone_size: -; cdr3_aa: CAWSPTGYGYTF; cdr3_nt: TGTGCCTGGAGTCCCACGGGCTATGGCTACACCTTC
v_call: TRBV27; j_call: TRBJ1-1; cdr3_length: 13; d_call: TRBD1; clone_size: -; cdr3_aa: CASSWQGDTEAFF; cdr3_nt: TGTGCCAGCAGTTGGCAGGGGGACACTGAAGCTTTCTTT
v_call: TRBV18; j_call: TRBJ1-2; cdr3_length: 13; d_call: TRBD1; clone_size: -; cdr3_aa: CASSPDRNYGYTF; cdr3_nt: TGTGCCAGCTCACCGGACAGGAACTATGGCTACACCTTC
v_call: TRBV6-1; j_call: TRBJ2-1; cdr3_length: 16; d_call: TRBD1; clone_size: -; cdr3_aa: CASSEFGDSSQGEQFF; cdr3_nt: TGTGCCAGCAGTGAATTTGGGGACAGCTCTCAGGGCGAGCAGTTCTTC
v_call: TRBV7-2; j_call: TRBJ1-2; cdr3_length: 17; d_call: -; clone_size: -; cdr3_aa: CASSLEGKSGRYYGYTF; cdr3_nt: TGTGCCAGCAGCCTGGAGGGGAAAAGCGGTCGGTACTATGGCTACACCTTC